This T cell receptor beta chain is drawn from a study of CD8 T cells in ankylosing spondylitis (dated by TCRdb to between 2016 and 2019). Concerning the study at large: The study profiled T cell receptor beta repertoires in healthy donors and ankylosing spondylitis patients to find disease-linked TCR variants. In total, the full study cohort was made up of about 99 healthy donors and roughly 27 ankylosing spondylitis patients. Samples of peripheral blood were taken, and for ankylosing spondylitis patients, synovial fluid was collected as well.

Points on this clonotype: Its antigen target is currently unknown. The sample holds no much larger clone one base away, and base qualities are not on file.

Here is what the overall study found, with its caveats: In peripheral blood, the disease-linked clones were found at relatively low frequencies and had a CD8+ phenotype. Some motif variants were previously reported in synovial fluid and blood of reactive arthritis patients, suggesting common disease-initiation mechanisms. Blood from ankylosing spondylitis patients appeared to be characterized by a TCR beta motif made up of under 10 highly homologous amino acid variants. Significant enrichment of the disease-linked clones was reported in matched synovial fluid samples from ankylosing spondylitis patients.

Sequencing instrument: Illumina HiSeq 2500. TCR beta libraries were prepared by quantitative 5'-RACE with molecular barcodes. The paper's data handling went like this. A new computational method, built on a probabilistic model of VDJ rearrangement, was used to identify disease-linked TCR variants. Using fastp at Q25 and MiXCR, TCRdb reprocessed the public reads and kept productive beta chains. CDR3 protein sequences are deduplicated, and each keeps its most common genes and DNA. In this record, the V and J calls reflect TCRdb's handling and not the investigators' own analysis. The sample includes about 390,000 distinct CDR3 sequences, with under 25% observed a single time. The ten largest clones capture 15% to 20% of the sample. As encoded in the germline V gene (reference sequence), CDR1 is DFQATT while CDR2 is SNEGSKA. V ends up 6 bases short and J 7 bases short, with an unmatched junction base count of 4. Including cysteine and phenylalanine, the CDR3 has 14 amino acids. Kept here is only the CDR3 DNA, which spans 42 bases and is read in frame from base 1.

The receptor's source is a male donor with ankylosing spondylitis. The receptor chain draws on TRBV20-1 and TRBJ2-1; 15 nucleotides in the junction match TRBD2. Source material: blood, either unsorted or a sorted T cell fraction (not recorded which). The bases read TGCAGTGCGGGACTAGCGGGAGGTGGGAATGAGCAGTTCTTC. It is translated as CSAGLAGGGNEQFF.